This T cell receptor (beta chain) appears in the sequencing data of a study of blood T cell repertoires in COVID-19. Overall study: Italy, Spain and the United States were the sources of the convalescent and acute COVID-19 samples.

V was cut by 0 bases and J by 2 bases, with 11 bases left in between. Germline V gene data show CDR1 as MGHRA and CDR2 as YSYEKL. This CDR3 comprises 15 residues. Enrolled through a virtual design, the participants were between roughly 18 and 100 years of age and came from about two dozen US areas. Each exposed participant met a COVID-19 case in the 2 weeks preceding study entry. Some clones are missing from TCRdb's copy, which holds only in-frame ones; the method was immunoSEQ multiplex PCR. The sample records over 250,000 clones, approximately 78% being singletons. The chain employs TRBV4-1 and TRBJ2-7; no definite D call. This clonotype originated in a middle-aged man who had been exposed to COVID-19. Sequenced: PBMCs or T cells enriched from blood (not recorded which). The CDR3 sequence is CASSQELLRTYEQYF. Written as DNA, the CDR3 is TGCGCCAGCAGCCAAGAACTTCTCCGCACCTACGAGCAGTACTTC.